The source of this TCR beta chain is a study of glioma-infiltrating T cells. On this clonotype: The antigen remains undetermined. A read error is possible here, since a much larger clone lies one base away.

Study-level findings and limits: Tissue-blood divergence was below expectation in non-neoplastic patients, above in gliomas. CDR3 overlap between tissue and blood was very small.

Amplification of TCR alpha and beta CDR3 regions from RNA used iRepertoire nested multiplex PCR. Tissue mRNA or PBMC total RNA, roughly 100-400 ng, went into one-step reverse transcription and amplification. TCRdb itself ran the multiplex PCR reads through MiXCR, one entry per CDR3 protein. The data hold over 130,000 distinct CDR3 sequences, with around 40% observed a single time. The receptor comes from a human donor with low-grade glioma or glioblastoma, undergoing nonglioma brain surgery, or in good health (not recorded which). The sequenced material came from glioma tissue, nonneoplastic brain tissue, or PBMCs (not recorded which).

The CDR3 nucleotides read TGTGCCAGCAGTAACGGACAGGTGGGGGGAAATGAGCAGCTCTTC. It encodes CASSNGQVGGNEQLF. The chain couples TRBV6-5 to TRBJ2-1; perhaps TRBD1 as D (7 bases). The CDR3 consists of 15 residues. Germline V gene data show CDR1 as MNHEY and CDR2 as SVGAGI.